Below, one T cell receptor beta chain is given with its context. The sample originates from a study of T cell changes during pregnancy in multiple sclerosis. Sequencing used immunoSEQ multiplex PCR; TCRdb keeps in-frame clones, though not all of them. The sample comprises 35,000 to 40,000 clones, around 90% of which are singletons, and around 0.52% rests with the top ten. Germline CDR1 and CDR2: SGHDN and FVKESK. The CDR3 sequence is 13 residues long. V trimming: 6 bases; J trimming: 6 bases; junction bases outside the gene matches: 8. Here the sequenced sample was CD4+ T cells from peripheral blood mononuclear cells, taken in the second trimester of pregnancy. V is TRBV14 and J is TRBJ2-7; 7 nucleotides line up with TRBD1. The sequence came from a female donor with multiple sclerosis, enrolled in a pregnancy study. This CDR3 is CASRQTGISEQYF. DNA for the CDR3: TGTGCCAGCAGGCAGACAGGGATCAGCGAGCAGTACTTC.